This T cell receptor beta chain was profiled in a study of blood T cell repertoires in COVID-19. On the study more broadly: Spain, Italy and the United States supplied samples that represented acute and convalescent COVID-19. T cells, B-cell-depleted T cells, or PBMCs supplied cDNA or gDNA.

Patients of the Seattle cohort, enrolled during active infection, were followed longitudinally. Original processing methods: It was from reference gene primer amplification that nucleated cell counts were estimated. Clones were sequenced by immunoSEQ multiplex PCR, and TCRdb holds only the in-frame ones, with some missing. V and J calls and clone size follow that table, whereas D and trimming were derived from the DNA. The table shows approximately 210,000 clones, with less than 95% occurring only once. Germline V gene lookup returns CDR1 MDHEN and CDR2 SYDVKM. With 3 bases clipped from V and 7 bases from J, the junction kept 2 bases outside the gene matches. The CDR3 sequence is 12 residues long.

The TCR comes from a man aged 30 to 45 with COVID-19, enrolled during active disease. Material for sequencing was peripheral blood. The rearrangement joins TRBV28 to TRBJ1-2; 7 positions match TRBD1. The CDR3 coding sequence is TGTGCCAGCAGTTTCGACAGGGTTGGCTACACCTTC. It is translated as CASSFDRVGYTF.